This section outlines one T cell receptor (beta chain) sequence together with its context. These data come from a study of cytomegalovirus exposure and HLA in healthy donors. V lost 0 bases to trimming and J lost 4 bases, with 9 bases between them. This CDR3 has 14 residues. From germline, CDR1 is MNHNY and CDR2 SVGAGI (reference sequence). A multiplex PCR was run with 60 Vbeta primers and 13 Jbeta primers. TCRdb's table, derived via immunoSEQ multiplex PCR, lists solely in-frame clones and lacks some. The repertoire holds about 240,000 clones, with approximately 82% as singletons. The sequence derives from a woman aged 60-75 years in good health and CMV-seropositive. The sequencing sample was made of PBMCs. The V call is TRBV6-6, the J call TRBJ1-1, with TRBD1 as a possible D gene (5 bases). The CDR3 DNA reads as TGTGCCAGCAGTTACTCGCAGGGAGGCACTGAAGCTTTCTTT. It yields the protein CASSYSQGGTEAFF.